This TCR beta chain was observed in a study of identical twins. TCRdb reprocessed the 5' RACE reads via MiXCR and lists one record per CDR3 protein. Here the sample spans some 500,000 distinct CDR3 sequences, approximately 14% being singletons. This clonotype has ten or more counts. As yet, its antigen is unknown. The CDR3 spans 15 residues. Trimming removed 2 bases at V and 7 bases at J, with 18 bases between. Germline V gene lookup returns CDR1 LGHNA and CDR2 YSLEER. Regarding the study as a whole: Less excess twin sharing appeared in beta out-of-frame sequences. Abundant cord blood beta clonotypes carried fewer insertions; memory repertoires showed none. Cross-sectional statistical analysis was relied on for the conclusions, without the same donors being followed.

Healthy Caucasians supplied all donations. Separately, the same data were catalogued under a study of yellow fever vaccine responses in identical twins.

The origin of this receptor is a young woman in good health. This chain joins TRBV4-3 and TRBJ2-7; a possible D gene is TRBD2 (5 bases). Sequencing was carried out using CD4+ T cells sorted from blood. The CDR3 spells CASSQLGSGIREQYF. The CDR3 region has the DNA TGCGCCAGCAGCCAACTCGGTTCCGGGATAAGGGAGCAGTACTTC.